This T cell receptor (beta chain) was recovered during a study of response to subunit inactivated influenza vaccine. The CDR3 runs 16 residues. Germline assignment: CDR1 DFQATT and CDR2 SNEGSKA (reference sequence). The J segment lost 1 base and the V segment lost 0 bases, leaving 4 bases of the junction unmatched. Each CDR3 protein is one row after TCRdb ran MiXCR on the RT-PCR reads. Among under 200,000 distinct CDR3 sequences listed, around 10% were seen once. This chain uses TRBV20-1 with TRBJ2-2; 8 bases are shared with TRBD2. The specimen was CD8+ T cells sorted from PBMCs, collected 23 to 25 months after vaccination. This TCR was recovered from a man in his fifties or sixties who received an inactivated influenza vaccine. The CDR3 DNA reads as TGCAGTGCTAGAGATCACGGGGGGGAGAACACCGGGGAGCTGTTTTTT. This encodes CSARDHGGENTGELFF.